This T cell receptor beta chain was sequenced during a study of blood T cell repertoires in COVID-19. Study in general: Sites in the United States, Italy and Spain provided acute and convalescent COVID-19 samples. The analysed material was cDNA or gDNA that came from T cells, B-cell-depleted T cells, or PBMCs.

The authors' processing: By means of reference gene primer amplification, nucleated cell counts were estimated. Using immunoSEQ multiplex PCR, the repertoire was profiled, and TCRdb retains in-frame clones only, with some absent. V and J calls and clone size are copied from that table; D and trimming were computed from the DNA. The repertoire has more than 150,000 clones, about four fifths of them found once; the top ten carry approximately 13%. CDR1 is MNHNS, CDR2 SASEGT, per germline. Trimming pared 4 bases from V and 9 bases from J, leaving 19 bases between. The CDR3 contains 16 residues. The chain carries TRBV6-1 and TRBJ1-6; tentative D call: TRBD1 (5 bases). Sequencing was performed on peripheral blood. This TCR was recovered from a man in his 70s who had recovered from COVID-19. The CDR3 spells CASSVWAQGTLSPLHF. The CDR3 coding sequence is TGTGCCAGCAGTGTATGGGCCCAGGGCACTCTTTCACCCCTCCACTTT.